This T cell receptor (beta chain) was recovered during a study of metastatic and nonmetastatic thyroid tumors. About the study: The study looked at repertoires side by side in blood and in tumor or nodule tissue from malignant and benign thyroid patients.

As handled by the study authors: Between-group CDR3 differences, defined by clinicopathological status, yielded a distant-metastasis classifier for papillary thyroid cancer. TCRdb re-clonotyped the PCR reads through MiXCR. The authors' filters were not applied to this entry. The data show 30,000 to 40,000 clones, 35% to 45% seen once. General observations from the study: In blood and tumor, TCR beta diversity was reportedly significantly higher in malignant thyroid tumors than in benign nodules.

Turning to this clone: Antigen unknown.

No patient had received any treatment before thyroid surgery. V was clipped by 8 bases and J by 1 base; unmatched bases: 7. This CDR3 has 15 residues. The germline V gene has CDR1 MNHNS and CDR2 SASEGT. Sequencing used tumor tissue. The chain employs TRBV6-1 and TRBJ1-5; 8 bases agree with TRBD1. This TCR came from a female donor with papillary thyroid cancer or a benign thyroid nodule (not recorded which). Some clones in this sample may be carry-over from other donors' samples. The CDR3 is CASGQGRRSNQPQHF. In DNA form, the CDR3 reads TGTGCCAGCGGACAGGGCCGAAGAAGCAATCAGCCCCAGCATTTT.